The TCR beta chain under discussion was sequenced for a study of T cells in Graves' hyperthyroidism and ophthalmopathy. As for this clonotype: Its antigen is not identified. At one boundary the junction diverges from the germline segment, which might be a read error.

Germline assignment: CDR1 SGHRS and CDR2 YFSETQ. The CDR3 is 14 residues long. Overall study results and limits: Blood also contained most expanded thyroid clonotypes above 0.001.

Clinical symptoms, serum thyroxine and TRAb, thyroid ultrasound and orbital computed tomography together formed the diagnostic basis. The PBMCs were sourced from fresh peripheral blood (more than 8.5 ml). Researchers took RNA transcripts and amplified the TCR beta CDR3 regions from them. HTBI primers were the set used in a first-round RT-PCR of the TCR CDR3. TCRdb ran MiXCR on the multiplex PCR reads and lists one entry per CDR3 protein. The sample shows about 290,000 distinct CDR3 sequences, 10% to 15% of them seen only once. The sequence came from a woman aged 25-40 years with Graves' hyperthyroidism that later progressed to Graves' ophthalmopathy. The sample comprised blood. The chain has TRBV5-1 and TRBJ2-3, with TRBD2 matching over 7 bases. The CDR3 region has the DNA TGTGCCAGCACGCGCGGGGGAAGTACAGATACGCAGTATTTT. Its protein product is CASTRGGSTDTQYF.